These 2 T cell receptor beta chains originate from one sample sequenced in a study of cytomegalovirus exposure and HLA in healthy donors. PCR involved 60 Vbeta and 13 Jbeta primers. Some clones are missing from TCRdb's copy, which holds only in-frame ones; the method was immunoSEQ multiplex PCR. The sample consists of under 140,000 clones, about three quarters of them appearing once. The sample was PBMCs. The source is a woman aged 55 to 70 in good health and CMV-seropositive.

The CDR3 nucleotides read TGTGCCAGCAGTTACTCTTGGACAGGGGCGAAAGAAGCTTTCTTT. Translating it yields CASSYSWTGAKEAFF. V usage is TRBV6-6 and J usage is TRBJ1-1, with TRBD1 matching over 9 bases. Per the germline V gene, CDR1 is MNHNY and CDR2 is SVGAGI (reference sequence). This CDR3 comprises 15 residues. V lost 0 bases, J lost 8 bases, and 7 bases stayed unmatched.

The CDR3, as DNA: TGTGCCAGCAGCCCCTTTATTTCGACAGGAGCCCCCCAAGAGACCCAGTACTTC. The encoded protein is CASSPFISTGAPQETQYF. This chain uses TRBV7-7 with TRBJ2-5; TRBD1 is a possible D gene (6 bases). V was trimmed by 5 bases and J by 1 base, leaving 23 bases between them. The CDR3 loop spans 18 amino acids. Germline V CDR1 and CDR2: SSHAT, FNYEAQ (reference sequence).